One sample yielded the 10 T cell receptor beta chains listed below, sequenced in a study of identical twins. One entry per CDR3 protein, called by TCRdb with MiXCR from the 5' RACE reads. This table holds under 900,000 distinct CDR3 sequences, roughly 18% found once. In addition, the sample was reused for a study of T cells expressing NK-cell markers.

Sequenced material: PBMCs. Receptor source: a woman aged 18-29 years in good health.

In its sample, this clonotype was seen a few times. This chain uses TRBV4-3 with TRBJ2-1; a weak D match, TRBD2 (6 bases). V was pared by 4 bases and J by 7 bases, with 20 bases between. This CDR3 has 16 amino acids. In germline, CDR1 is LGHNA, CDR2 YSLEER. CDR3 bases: TGCGCCAGCAGCCGAATGTCCGCGGGACGTGGTAATGAGCAGTTCTTC. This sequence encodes CASSRMSAGRGNEQFF.

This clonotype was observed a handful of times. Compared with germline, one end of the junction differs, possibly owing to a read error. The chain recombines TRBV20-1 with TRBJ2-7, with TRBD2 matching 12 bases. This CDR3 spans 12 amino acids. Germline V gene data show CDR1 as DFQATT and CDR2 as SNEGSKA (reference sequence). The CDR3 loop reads CSARVLAGGLNF. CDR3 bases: TGCAGTGCCCGGGTCCTAGCGGGGGGGCTCAACTTC.

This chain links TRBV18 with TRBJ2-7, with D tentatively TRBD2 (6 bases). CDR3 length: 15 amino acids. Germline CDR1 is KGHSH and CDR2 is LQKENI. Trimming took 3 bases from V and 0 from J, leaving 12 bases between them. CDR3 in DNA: TGTGCCAGCTCACCCTTTGCGGGATACTCCTACGAGCAGTACTTC. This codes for CASSPFAGYSYEQYF.

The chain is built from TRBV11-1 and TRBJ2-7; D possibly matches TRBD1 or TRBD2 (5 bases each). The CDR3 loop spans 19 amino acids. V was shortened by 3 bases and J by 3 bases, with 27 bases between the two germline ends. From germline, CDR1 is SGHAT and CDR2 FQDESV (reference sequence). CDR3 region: CASSFHRVSGRQIRYEQYF. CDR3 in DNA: TGTGCCAGCAGCTTTCATCGGGTTTCGGGACGCCAGATCCGCTACGAGCAGTACTTC.

CDR3 bases: TGTGCCAGCAGAGCGGGGGGGCCCGGGGAGCTGTTTTTT. Amino acid sequence: CASRAGGPGELFF. The chain links TRBV12-3 or TRBV12-4 to TRBJ2-2; TRBD2 aligns across 10 bases. Trimming took 6 bases from V and 6 from J; bases not matched to a gene: 1. The CDR3 spans 13 residues.

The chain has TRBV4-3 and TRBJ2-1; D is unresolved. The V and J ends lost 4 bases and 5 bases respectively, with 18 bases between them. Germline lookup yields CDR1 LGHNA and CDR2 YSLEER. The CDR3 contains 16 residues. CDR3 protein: CASSPRTDIINNEQFF. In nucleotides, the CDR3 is TGCGCCAGCAGCCCGAGAACAGACATTATAAACAATGAGCAGTTCTTC.

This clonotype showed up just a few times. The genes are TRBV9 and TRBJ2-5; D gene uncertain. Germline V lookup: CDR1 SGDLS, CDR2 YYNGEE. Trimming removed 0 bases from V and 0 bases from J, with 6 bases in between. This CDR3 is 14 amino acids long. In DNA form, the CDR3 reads TGTGCCAGCAGCGTAGGGAACTACCAAGAGACCCAGTACTTC. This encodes CASSVGNYQETQYF.

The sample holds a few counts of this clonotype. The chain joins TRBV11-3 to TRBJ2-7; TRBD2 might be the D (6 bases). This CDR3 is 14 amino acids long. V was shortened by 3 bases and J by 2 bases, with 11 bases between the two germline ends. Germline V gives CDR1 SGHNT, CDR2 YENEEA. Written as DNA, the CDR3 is TGTGCCAGCAGCTTCCTGCGGGGTACCTACGAGCAGTACTTC. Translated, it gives CASSFLRGTYEQYF.

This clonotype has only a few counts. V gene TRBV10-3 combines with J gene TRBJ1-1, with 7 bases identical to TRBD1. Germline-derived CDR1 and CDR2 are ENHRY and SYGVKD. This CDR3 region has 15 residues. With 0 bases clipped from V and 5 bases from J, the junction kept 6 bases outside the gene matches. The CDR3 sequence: CAISESRGPGTEAFF. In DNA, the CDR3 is TGTGCCATCAGTGAGTCGAGGGGGCCCGGGACTGAAGCTTTCTTT.

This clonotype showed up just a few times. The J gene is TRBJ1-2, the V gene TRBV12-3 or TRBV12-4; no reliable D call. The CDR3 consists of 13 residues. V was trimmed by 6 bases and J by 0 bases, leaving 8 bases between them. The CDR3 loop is CASRPGSNYGYTF. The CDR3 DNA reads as TGTGCCAGCAGACCAGGCTCTAACTATGGCTACACCTTC.